Listed below are T cell receptor beta chains from one sample, sequenced in a study of T cells in localized non-small cell lung cancer. Profiling relied on immunoSEQ multiplex PCR, and the TCRdb table lists in-frame clones only, not all of them. Among about 35,000 clones listed, roughly nine tenths were seen once. Sequences were derived from peripheral blood, sampled before any cancer treatment. All receptors come from a man aged 35 to 69 with stage I lung adenocarcinoma. Both conserved end residues are part of each CDR3. A D gene is named only where the DNA matches it firmly. Clone size is shown for a subset of rows, as once, few, many or a class of expanded clone.

clone_size: .; v_call: TRBV6-5; j_call: TRBJ2-2; cdr3_length: 14; d_call: .; cdr3_nt: TGTGCCAGCAGTTGGCAGGGGACCACCGGGGAGCTGTTTTTT; cdr3_aa: CASSWQGTTGELFF
clone_size: .; v_call: TRBV5-5; j_call: TRBJ1-6; cdr3_length: 15; d_call: TRBD1; cdr3_nt: TGTGCCAGCAGCGAATCCCGACAGGGACGGACACCCCTCCACTTT; cdr3_aa: CASSESRQGRTPLHF
clone_size: once; v_call: TRBV19; j_call: TRBJ1-2; cdr3_length: 12; d_call: .; cdr3_nt: TGTGCCAGCCAATATGGGGGTGATGGCTACACCTTC; cdr3_aa: CASQYGGDGYTF
clone_size: .; v_call: TRBV5-3; j_call: TRBJ2-7; cdr3_length: 15; d_call: .; cdr3_nt: TGTGCCAGAAGCTCTGACCCTCAAGGACTCTGCGAGCAGTACTTC; cdr3_aa: CARSSDPQGLCEQYF
clone_size: .; v_call: TRBV9; j_call: TRBJ2-5; cdr3_length: 14; d_call: .; cdr3_nt: TGTGCCAGCAGCCCTGCGGGACTCCTGGAGACCCAGTACTTC; cdr3_aa: CASSPAGLLETQYF
clone_size: once; v_call: TRBV5-5; j_call: TRBJ1-4; cdr3_length: 15; d_call: .; cdr3_nt: TGTGCCAGCAGGCCTTGGCGAGTCGGGGATGAAAAACTGTTTTTT; cdr3_aa: CASRPWRVGDEKLFF
clone_size: .; v_call: TRBV2; j_call: TRBJ2-1; cdr3_length: 9; d_call: .; cdr3_nt: TGTGCCCTTAGGAATGAGCAGTTCTTC; cdr3_aa: CALRNEQFF
clone_size: .; v_call: TRBV4-2; j_call: TRBJ2-4; cdr3_length: 14; d_call: .; cdr3_nt: TGTGCCAGCAGCCAGCCGGAACGGGCAAACATTCAGTACTTC; cdr3_aa: CASSQPERANIQYF
clone_size: .; v_call: TRBV5-4; j_call: TRBJ1-2; cdr3_length: 16; d_call: .; cdr3_nt: TGTGCCAGCAGCTCCAACTTCGGACAGACTAACTATGGCTACACCTTC; cdr3_aa: CASSSNFGQTNYGYTF
clone_size: .; v_call: TRBV10-2; j_call: TRBJ2-7; cdr3_length: 14; d_call: TRBD1; cdr3_nt: TGCGCCACCACCCCGGGACAGGCCCGCTACGAGCAGTACTTC; cdr3_aa: CATTPGQARYEQYF
clone_size: .; v_call: TRBV30; j_call: TRBJ1-5; cdr3_length: 13; d_call: .; cdr3_nt: TGTGCCTGCGCCGGGGGGTTAGGACAGCCCCAGCATTTT; cdr3_aa: CACAGGLGQPQHF
clone_size: .; v_call: TRBV19; j_call: TRBJ1-4; cdr3_length: 11; d_call: .; cdr3_nt: TGTGCCAGTATGGGAGGGGTAGAACTGTTTTTT; cdr3_aa: CASMGGVELFF
clone_size: once; v_call: TRBV19; j_call: TRBJ2-6; cdr3_length: 15; d_call: .; cdr3_nt: TGTGCCAGTGATTGGACGGGCTCTGGGGCCAACGTCCTGACTTTC; cdr3_aa: CASDWTGSGANVLTF
clone_size: .; v_call: TRBV6-1; j_call: TRBJ1-4; cdr3_length: 14; d_call: .; cdr3_nt: TGTGCCAGCAGTGAAGGGACAGCCGCTGAAAAACTGTTTTTT; cdr3_aa: CASSEGTAAEKLFF
clone_size: .; v_call: TRBV19; j_call: TRBJ1-4; cdr3_length: 15; d_call: .; cdr3_nt: TGTGCCAGTAGTATCCGGAACAGGATAAACGAAAAACTGTTTTTT; cdr3_aa: CASSIRNRINEKLFF